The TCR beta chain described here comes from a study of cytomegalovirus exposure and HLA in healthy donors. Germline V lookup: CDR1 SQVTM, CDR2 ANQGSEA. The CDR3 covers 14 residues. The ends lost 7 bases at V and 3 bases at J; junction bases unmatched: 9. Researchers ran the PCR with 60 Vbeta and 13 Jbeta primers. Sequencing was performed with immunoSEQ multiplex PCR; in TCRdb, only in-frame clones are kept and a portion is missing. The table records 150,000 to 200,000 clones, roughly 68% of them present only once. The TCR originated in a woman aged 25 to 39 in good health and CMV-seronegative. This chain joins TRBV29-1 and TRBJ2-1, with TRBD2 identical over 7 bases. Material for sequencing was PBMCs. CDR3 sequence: CSGTQGGGYNEQFF. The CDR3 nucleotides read TGCAGCGGAACTCAGGGCGGGGGCTACAATGAGCAGTTCTTC.